This note documents a single TCR beta chain sequence. Its target antigen remains unknown. No base quality information exists; no much larger clone differs at one position. From cysteine to phenylalanine, the CDR3 is 14 amino acids long. Only the CDR3 portion is preserved as DNA: 42 bases, with reading frame beginning at the first base. V is shortened by 0 bases, J by 0 bases, and the region joining them spans 6 bases. Looking up the germline V gene yields CDR1 LGHNA and CDR2 YSLEER. The sample comes from a study of OX40 agonist ivuxolimab in advanced cancers. Broadly, across the study: Ivuxolimab was a fully human IgG2 agonistic monoclonal antibody targeting the costimulatory receptor OX40 (CD134). Peripheral TCRbeta sequencing aimed to test whether ivuxolimab altered TCR sequence diversity and caused clonal T-cell expansion. The paper covers the monotherapy dose-escalation part of the phase I ivuxolimab trial, which included N of about 56 patients. Patients were allowed to have had prior anti-PD-1, anti-PD-L1 or anti-CTLA-4 therapy, and roughly 40% of the dose-escalation patients had previously received checkpoint inhibitors. Among the roughly 50 dose-escalation patients, approximately 20 had hepatocellular carcinoma, approximately 15 melanoma, 9 renal cell carcinoma and 9 head and neck cancer. Three dose-escalation patients achieved partial responses, one with hepatocellular carcinoma and two with cutaneous melanoma. Intravenous ivuxolimab was administered to patients every 2 weeks at six dose levels: 0.01, 0.1, 0.3, 1.5, 3 and 10 mg/kg. A male proportion of around 80% and a mean age of about 60 years, ranging from 23 to 79, were recorded for the dose-escalation cohort.

The trial excluded patients who had a history of autoimmune disease or who were on systemic immunosuppression. Peripheral blood for TCR sequencing was drawn from every dose cohort at baseline, at cycle 4 day 1 and at cycle 7 day 1. The samples were taken from a phase I, first-in-human, multicenter, open-label dose-escalation trial of ivuxolimab. The trial enrolled adults with locally advanced or metastatic head and neck squamous cell, hepatocellular, melanoma or renal cell carcinoma. Before TCR sequencing, CD4+ T cells and CD8+ T cells from peripheral blood were sorted into separate populations. What the study reported, not specific to this receptor: In the 0.1-3.0 mg/kg groups, partial responders were among the patients with the lowest normalized peripheral clonal expansion, particularly in CD8+ T cells. At doses of 0.1 to 3.0 mg/kg, clonal expansion of both CD4+ and CD8+ blood T cells was observed from baseline to week 6. After ivuxolimab, expanded clones were on average more numerous among CD8+ T cells than among CD4+ T cells. Low levels of normalized T-cell clonal expansion were also seen in some nonresponding patients. Antigen specificity was not determined for the clonally expanded peripheral T cells.

To sequence the TCRbeta CDR3 region, genomic DNA was isolated from the sorted cells. The immunoSEQ Assay was used for sequencing of TCRbeta CDR3 regions. TCRdb took this table from immuneACCESS and kept in-frame rearrangements with V and J called. Such tables lack part of the clones; where checked against another copy, unresolved V genes explain under half of the gap, and the rest is unexplained. For this sample the table gives approximately 28,000 clones, of which about nine tenths were detected only once. Less than 9.5% of the sample lies in the top ten. The chain uses TRBV4-3 and TRBJ2-7; there is no confident call for the D gene. The sequenced sample was CD4+ or CD8+ T cells sorted from blood, obtained in a trial of the OX40 agonist ivuxolimab. The TCR originated in an adult with an advanced solid tumor such as melanoma, head and neck, liver or kidney cancer. The CDR3 protein sequence reads: CASSQDFGSYEQYF. At the DNA level, the sequence is TGCGCCAGCAGCCAAGACTTCGGCTCCTACGAGCAGTACTTC.